This T cell receptor (beta chain) was retrieved from a study of blood T cell repertoires in COVID-19. Across the study: There were acute and convalescent COVID-19 samples, and they came from the United States, Italy and Spain. From T cells, B-cell-depleted T cells, or PBMCs came the material, which was cDNA or gDNA.

There are 20 residues in the CDR3. Germline values: CDR1 LNHNV, CDR2 YYDKDF (reference sequence). The V segment lost 2 bases and the J segment 0 bases; nucleotides outside the gene matches: 16. In the original processing: Reference gene primer amplification gave nucleated cell count estimates. Data came from immunoSEQ multiplex PCR; TCRdb stores just in-frame clones and leaves some out. V, J and clone size derive from that table, while D and trimming were established from the DNA sequence. The repertoire holds 180,000 or so clones, around 85% seen once, with 8.2% in the top ten. Material: peripheral blood. The clonotype was recovered from a woman aged 55 to 70 with acute or convalescent COVID-19. J is TRBJ2-3 and V is TRBV15; 8 bases agree with TRBD2. The CDR3 sequence is CATSRRNIRRTSLSTDTQYF. The CDR3 nucleotides are TGTGCCACCAGCAGACGGAATATTAGGAGGACTAGCCTTAGCACAGATACGCAGTATTTT.